What follows are 28 T cell receptor beta chains derived from one specimen sequenced in a study of tumor-infiltrating lymphocytes in primary liver carcinoma. Constant-region priming of roughly 500 ng total RNA yielded TCR beta cDNA. ARM-PCR, slightly modified, supplied the TCR beta libraries through three nested multiplex PCR rounds. Running approximately 10 cycles apiece, the first two PCR rounds relied on TRBV1-TRBV30 forward primers together with a C-beta reverse primer. TCRdb independently ran MiXCR on the multiplex PCR reads; one entry per CDR3 protein. The table has 300,000 to 350,000 distinct CDR3 sequences, roughly two thirds seen once. They got blood RNA out of unsorted whole blood and also pulled out germline DNA. What was sequenced was peripheral blood. These receptors were obtained from a man aged 40-49 years with primary liver carcinoma and hepatitis B virus infection.

CDR3 sequence reads: CASSLEQVRAEAFF. CDR3 DNA sequence: TGTGCCAGCAGCTTAGAGCAGGTGAGGGCTGAAGCTTTCTTT. V is TRBV11-2 and J is TRBJ1-1; D unclear. CDR1 and CDR2 from the germline V gene are SGHAT and FQNNGV. The CDR3 is 14 residues long. Trimming removed 0 bases from V and 6 bases from J, with 11 bases in between.

About this clonotype itself: A read error may be the cause here, since a much bigger clone is one base away. The chain is built from TRBV29-1 and TRBJ2-7, with 9 bases that match TRBD1. V was clipped by 7 bases and J by 3 bases; unmatched bases: 7. Germline CDR1 is SQVTM and CDR2 is ANQGSEA. This CDR3 is 13 amino acids long. The CDR3 sequence: CSAPMTGGYEQYF. CDR3 DNA sequence: TGCAGCGCTCCGATGACAGGGGGCTACGAGCAGTACTTC.

In regard to this clonotype: Lacking the conserved final phenylalanine or tryptophan, this CDR3 likely reflects a read error. CDR3: CASSSEGTQYL. The CDR3 DNA reads TGTGCCAGCAGTTCAGAGGGGACCCAGTACCTC. The rearrangement uses TRBV12-3 or TRBV12-4 and TRBJ2-5, with a possible D match to TRBD2 (5 bases). V was trimmed by 4 bases and J by 7 bases, leaving 7 bases between them. The CDR3 length is 11 residues.

Worth noting for this clonotype: An end of the junction differs from the germline gene, which may be a read error. The V and J genes are TRBV6-5 and TRBJ2-3; D tentatively reads TRBD1 or TRBD2 (5 bases each). This CDR3 has 15 residues. CDR1 MNHEY and CDR2 SVGAGI come from the germline V gene. CDR3 region: CASSYSSGTADTQYF. The CDR3 DNA follows: TGTGCCAGCAGTTACTCGTCAGGGACCGCAGATACCCAGTATTTT.

About this clonotype itself: A much larger clone differs by one base, so this may be a read error. The rearrangement joins TRBV6-5 to TRBJ1-1; D call uncertain. This CDR3 contains 13 residues. Germline loops: CDR1 MNHEY, CDR2 SVGAGI. Here the CDR3 reads CASRRGFDTEASF. For the CDR3, the DNA is TGTGCCAGCAGGCGTGGGTTCGACACTGAAGCTTCCTTT.

The chain recombines TRBV5-1 with TRBJ1-2; TRBD1 agrees at 7 bases. The CDR3 runs to 14 residues. The ends lost 4 bases at V and 2 bases at J; junction bases unmatched: 5. The germline gives CDR1 SGHRS, CDR2 YFSETQ. For the CDR3, the DNA is TGCGCCAGCAGCGAATGGGACAGCAACTATGGCTACACCTTC. It specifies CASSEWDSNYGYTF.

The V and J genes are TRBV24-1 and TRBJ1-2; D is undetermined. The CDR3 totals 12 residues. V was trimmed by 6 bases and J by 5 bases, leaving 9 bases between them. CDR1 KGHDR and CDR2 SFDVKD come from the germline V gene. The CDR3 sequence: CATSNSEYGYTF. The CDR3 DNA reads TGTGCCACCAGTAACAGTGAGTATGGCTACACCTTC.

In its sample, this clonotype was seen a few times. V gene TRBV30 combines with J gene TRBJ1-3; 8 nucleotides line up with TRBD1. Unmatched junction bases numbered 6, after V lost 1 base and J lost 4 bases. Germline assignment: CDR1 GTSNPN and CDR2 SVGIG (reference sequence). This CDR3 comprises 15 residues. CDR3 DNA sequence: TGTGCCTGGAGTGCTAACCAGGGGGCGGGAAACACCATATATTTT. Encoded protein: CAWSANQGAGNTIYF.

This clonotype has just a few counts. The rearrangement links TRBV5-4 to TRBJ1-6, with 10 bases matching TRBD1. Germline assignment: CDR1 SGHNT and CDR2 YYREEE (reference sequence). J gave up 5 bases and V 5 bases, and 1 base lay outside the gene matches. The CDR3 is made up of 14 amino acids. Here the CDR3 DNA reads TGTGCCAGCAGAGGGACAGGGGATAATTCACCCCTCCACTTT. This sequence encodes CASRGTGDNSPLHF. The entire variable domain, with the rest obtained from reference TRBV5-4 and TRBJ1-6, is as follows: ETGVTQSPTHLIKTRGQQVTLRCSSQSGHNTVSWYQQALGQGPQFIFQYYREEENGRGNFPPRFSGLQFPNYSSELNVNALELDDSALYLCASRGTGDNSPLHFGNGTRLTVT.

About this clonotype itself: This could be a read error, since a much larger clone is one nucleotide away. The chain has TRBV4-1 and TRBJ2-2; D tentatively reads TRBD1 or TRBD2 (6 bases each). The CDR3 contains 16 residues. V gave up 1 base and J gave up 4 bases, with 13 bases separating them. CDR1 and CDR2 from the germline V gene are MGHRA and YSYEKL. CDR3 residues: CASSQGPGGRTGELFF. The CDR3 DNA reads TGCGCCAGCAGCCAAGGACCCGGGGGCCGCACCGGGGAGCTGTTTTTT.

As for this clonotype: An end of the junction does not agree with germline; a read error may underlie this. V usage is TRBV11-1 and J usage is TRBJ2-1; a possible D gene is TRBD2 (6 bases). Looked up from germline, CDR1 is SGHAT and CDR2 is FQDESV (reference sequence). The CDR3 runs 16 residues. CDR3 in DNA: TGTGCCAGAAGCCGCCGACTAGATTCGAGATACAATGAGCAGATCTTC. This translates into CARSRRLDSRYNEQIF.

There are many counts of this clonotype. V usage is TRBV11-2 and J usage is TRBJ2-7, with TRBD2 as a possible D gene (6 bases). The CDR3 is 15 residues long. The ends were cut back, 5 bases at V and 2 bases at J, with 16 bases in the middle. CDR1 and CDR2 from the germline V gene are SGHAT and FQNNGV. DNA of the CDR3: TGTGCCAGCAGCCGCCTGGTAGCGGAGACCTACGAGCAGTACTTC. Encoded protein: CASSRLVAETYEQYF.

Worth noting for this clonotype: The junction and the germline gene differ at one end; a read error may be behind it. The rearrangement uses TRBV30 and TRBJ1-5; unclear D gene. The germline V gene encodes CDR1 GTSNPN and CDR2 SVGIG (reference sequence). This CDR3 is 12 amino acids long. This CDR3 reads CAWSTANQPQHF. The CDR3 nucleotides are TGTGCCTGGAGTACGGCGAATCAGCCTCAGCATTTT.

J is TRBJ2-7 and V is TRBV7-9; 14 bases line up with TRBD2. With V trimmed by 1 base and J by 10 bases, 15 bases remained unmatched. The germline CDR1 and CDR2 sequences are SEHNR and FQNEAQ (reference sequence). There are 18 residues in the CDR3. CDR3 DNA sequence: TGTGCCAGCAGCTTAGGGCAGGGGACTAGCGGGAGTTCTTCCGAACAGTACTTC. Translating gives CASSLGQGTSGSSSEQYF.

This clonotype showed up many times. This chain links TRBV14 with TRBJ2-3; D is unclear. In germline, CDR1 is SGHDN, CDR2 FVKESK. Trimming pared 1 base from V and 0 bases from J, leaving 8 bases between. The CDR3 has 15 residues. CDR3 amino acids: CASSQVVSSTDTQYF. CDR3 DNA: TGTGCCAGCAGCCAAGTCGTTTCTAGCACAGATACGCAGTATTTT.

Notes on this clonotype: The junction shows a germline mismatch at one end, possibly a read error. V usage is TRBV11-2 and J usage is TRBJ2-1, with D uncertain. Germline CDR1 reads SGHAT; CDR2 reads FQNNGV. The CDR3 loop spans 15 amino acids. CDR3 sequence (DNA): TGTGCTAGCAGCATGATCGCGACCCGGTACAATGAGCAGTTCTTC. It yields the protein CASSMIATRYNEQFF.

As concerns this clonotype: One junction end does not reproduce the germline sequence, and a read error may be involved. This chain uses TRBV5-4 with TRBJ2-7, with D tentatively TRBD1 (6 bases). The CDR3 runs to 14 residues. Germline V gives CDR1 SGHNT, CDR2 YYREEE (reference sequence). As DNA, the CDR3 is TGTGCCAGCAGCTTGGGGGACATAAGCTACGAGCACTACTTC. Translated: CASSLGDISYEHYF.

About this clonotype itself: Germline and junction disagree at one end, which may indicate a read error. The CDR3 nucleotides read TGTGACATCAGTCACCCGGCAGGGAACACAGATACGCAGTATTTT. Its translation is CDISHPAGNTDTQYF. The rearrangement links TRBV10-3 to TRBJ2-3, with a weak D call TRBD1 (5 bases). Germline V gene sequence: CDR1 ENHRY, CDR2 SYGVKD. This CDR3 has 15 residues.

As concerns this clonotype: Germline is not matched at one junction end, which may reflect a read error. The V gene is TRBV30, the J gene TRBJ2-5; D not resolved. CDR3 length equals 12 residues. Germline V CDR1 and CDR2: GTSNPN, SVGIG (reference sequence). CDR3 residues: CACSESLETQYF. The CDR3 nucleotides are TGTGCCTGTAGTGAGAGCCTAGAGACCCAGTATTTC.

The chain links TRBV5-4 to TRBJ1-1; the match to TRBD1 covers 10 bases. Germline V gene sequence: CDR1 SGHNT, CDR2 YYREEE (reference sequence). The CDR3 is made up of 13 amino acids. V shed 4 bases, J shed 9 bases, and the junction held 6 bases outside the gene matches. The CDR3 loop is CASSVDRGDKAFF. CDR3 DNA: TGTGCCAGCAGCGTGGACAGGGGGGATAAAGCTTTCTTT.

Only one count was recorded for this clonotype. Its ends do not fully match the called genes, so a read error is possible. V and J are TRBV6-5 and TRBJ2-1; 12 bases line up with TRBD2. Germline loops: CDR1 MNHEY, CDR2 SVGAGI. The CDR3 loop spans 20 amino acids. For the CDR3, the DNA is TGTGCCAGCAGTTACTCTTCTAGCGGGAGGGCCACGAGGACCTACAGTGAGCAGTTCTTC. Translation: CASSYSSSGRATRTYSEQFF.

Of note for this clonotype: This may come from a read error, since a much larger clone is one base off. V usage is TRBV11-2 and J usage is TRBJ2-5, with a possible D match to TRBD2 (6 bases). The CDR3 runs to 12 residues. From germline, CDR1 is SGHAT and CDR2 FQNNGV. The CDR3 here is CASAREEEIQYF. Written as DNA, the CDR3 is TGTGCCAGCGCCAGGGAGGAAGAGATCCAGTACTTC.

On this clonotype itself: One end of the junction fails to match germline, which may point to a read error. The chain uses TRBV6-5 and TRBJ2-4; no clear D. This CDR3 is 14 amino acids long. From germline, CDR1 is MNHEY and CDR2 SVGAGI. CDR3 protein: CASSPSWTKNIHYF. The DNA of the CDR3 is TGTGCCAGCAGCCCCTCCTGGACCAAAAACATTCACTACTTC.

The table lists this clonotype with many counts. CDR3 amino acids: CASSLSRPGQGFF. The CDR3 DNA reads as TGTGCCAGCAGTTTAAGCCGACCGGGACAGGGGTTCTTC. This sequence joins TRBV12-3 or TRBV12-4 and TRBJ2-1; 9 bases align to TRBD1. CDR3 length: 13 residues. Trimming at V came to 2 bases and at J to 15 bases, leaving 8 bases not matched to a gene.

In its sample, this clonotype is medium-sized. The V and J genes are TRBV11-2 and TRBJ1-1; D is unresolved. CDR3 size: 13 residues. Germline CDR1 is SGHAT and CDR2 is FQNNGV. V was clipped by 5 bases and J by 1 base, with 8 bases between them. The CDR3 loop reads CASSLTSNTEAFF. In nucleotides, the CDR3 is TGTGCCAGCAGCCTGACATCGAACACTGAAGCTTTCTTT.

For this clonotype: At one boundary the junction diverges from the germline segment, which might be a read error. V and J are TRBV4-1 and TRBJ2-1; possibly TRBD2 for D (7 bases). In germline, CDR1 is MGHRA, CDR2 YSYEKL. CDR3 size: 21 residues. CDR3 nucleotides: TGCGCCGGCAGCCAAGGTACGCGGGGGCAGGGGTTTGTCACCCCCACGGATGAGCGGTTCTTC. Translating gives CAGSQGTRGQGFVTPTDERFF.

V usage is TRBV30 and J usage is TRBJ2-1; tentatively, D is TRBD2 (6 bases). Germline V gene sequence: CDR1 GTSNPN, CDR2 SVGIG (reference sequence). This CDR3 comprises 15 residues. The CDR3 spells CATTGTRSSYNEQFF. CDR3 sequence (DNA): TGTGCAACGACCGGGACTCGGAGCTCCTACAATGAGCAGTTCTTC.

Regarding this clonotype: This may be a read error: a much more frequent sequence differs by one nucleotide. This chain connects TRBV12-3 or TRBV12-4 to TRBJ1-2; 7 bases fit TRBD1. This CDR3 spans 13 amino acids. Here the CDR3 reads CGSSLRDSYGYTF. In DNA, the CDR3 is TGTGGCAGCAGTTTACGGGACAGTTATGGCTACACCTTC.